The entry that follows covers one T cell receptor (beta chain) sequence. Its antigen is unidentified. Libraries were prepared by immunoSEQ multiplex PCR; TCRdb keeps only in-frame clonotypes and omits some of them. The data contain more than 40,000 clones, around 89% of them singletons. Conventional CD4+ T cells were sorted from blood as CD25-low CD127-high cells. The V and J ends lost 6 bases and 6 bases respectively, with 11 bases between them. The CDR3 length is 13 residues. Germline lookup yields CDR1 MNHEY and CDR2 SVGAGI. These data originate in a study of regulatory and conventional T cells in RAG deficiency. Study-wide points: Patient subsets had shorter CDR3s; Omenn Treg-Tconv overlap exceeded 80%. Omenn syndrome and CID/AS patients had 95 to 100-fold fewer unique Treg TCR beta sequences, versus about 10-fold elsewhere. Omenn CD25-high CD127-low cells may be activated cells, not true Tregs.

Separately, the same data were catalogued under a study of regulatory T cells. That report adds: The PCR used 52 TRBV and 13 TRBJ primers.

The chain uses TRBV6-5 and TRBJ2-2, with D possibly matching TRBD2 (7 bases). Sequenced input: CD4+ effector T cells sorted from blood. This receptor was taken from a human donor in good health. The CDR3 DNA sequence: TGTGCCAGCAGACAGGGAGGGGCCGGGGAGCTGTTTTTT. Translation: CASRQGGAGELFF.